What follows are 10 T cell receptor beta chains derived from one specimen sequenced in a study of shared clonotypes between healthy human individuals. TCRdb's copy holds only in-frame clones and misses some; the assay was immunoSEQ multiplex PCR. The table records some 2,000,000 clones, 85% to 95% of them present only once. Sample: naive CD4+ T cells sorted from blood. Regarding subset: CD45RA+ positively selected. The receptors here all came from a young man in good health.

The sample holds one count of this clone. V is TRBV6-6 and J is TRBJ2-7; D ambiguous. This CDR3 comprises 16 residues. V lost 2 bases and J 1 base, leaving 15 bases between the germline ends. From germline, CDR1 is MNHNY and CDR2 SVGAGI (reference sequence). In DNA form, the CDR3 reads TGTGCCAGCAGTTACGCGTCGCAGTCTCAATCCTACGAGCAGTACTTC. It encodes CASSYASQSQSYEQYF.

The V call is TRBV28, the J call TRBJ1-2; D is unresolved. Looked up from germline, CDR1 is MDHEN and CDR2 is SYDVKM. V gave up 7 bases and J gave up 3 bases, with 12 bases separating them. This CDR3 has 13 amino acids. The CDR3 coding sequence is TGTGCCAGCAACGCAGACACGGACTATGGCTACACCTTC. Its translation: CASNADTDYGYTF.

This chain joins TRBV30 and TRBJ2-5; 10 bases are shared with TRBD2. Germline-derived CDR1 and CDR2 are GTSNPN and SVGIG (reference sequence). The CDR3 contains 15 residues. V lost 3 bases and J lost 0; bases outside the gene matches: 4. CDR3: CAWREGLADQETQYF. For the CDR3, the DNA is TGTGCCTGGAGGGAAGGACTAGCGGACCAAGAGACCCAGTACTTC.

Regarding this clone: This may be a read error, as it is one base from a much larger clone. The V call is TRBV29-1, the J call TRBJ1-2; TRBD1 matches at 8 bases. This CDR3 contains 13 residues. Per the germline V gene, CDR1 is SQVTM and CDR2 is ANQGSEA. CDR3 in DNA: TGCGGCGTTGAGGGACAGGTGGGCTATGGCTACACCTTC. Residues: CGVEGQVGYGYTF.

CDR3 amino acids: CAMKEGSEGTDTQYF. CDR3 coding DNA: TGTGCCATGAAGGAGGGGTCTGAAGGCACAGATACGCAGTATTTT. This chain joins TRBV10-3 and TRBJ2-3, with D perhaps matching TRBD2 (6 bases). The V gene's germline CDR1 is ENHRY and CDR2 SYGVKD. Trimming cost V 9 bases and J 1 base, with 17 bases left between them. This CDR3 contains 15 residues.

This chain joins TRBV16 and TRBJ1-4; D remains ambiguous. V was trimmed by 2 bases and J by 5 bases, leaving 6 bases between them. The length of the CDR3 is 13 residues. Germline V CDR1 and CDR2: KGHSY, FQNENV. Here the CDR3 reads CASSQQGNEKLFF. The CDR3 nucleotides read TGTGCCAGCAGCCAACAAGGGAATGAAAAACTGTTTTTT.

The CDR3 nucleotides read TGCAGCGTTGGGGCGACGATCAATGAGCAGTTCTTC. It encodes CSVGATINEQFF. The V call is TRBV29-1, the J call TRBJ2-1; D gene ambiguous. The CDR3 loop spans 12 amino acids. Per germline, CDR1 SQVTM and CDR2 ANQGSEA. Trimming removed 4 bases from V and 6 bases from J, with 10 bases in between.

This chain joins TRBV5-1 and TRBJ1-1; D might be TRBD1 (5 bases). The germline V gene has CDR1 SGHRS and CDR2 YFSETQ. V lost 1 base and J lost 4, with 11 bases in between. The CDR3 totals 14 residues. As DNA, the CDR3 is TGCGCCAGCAGCTTGAGTGGGACCGGCACTGAAGCTTTCTTT. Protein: CASSLSGTGTEAFF.

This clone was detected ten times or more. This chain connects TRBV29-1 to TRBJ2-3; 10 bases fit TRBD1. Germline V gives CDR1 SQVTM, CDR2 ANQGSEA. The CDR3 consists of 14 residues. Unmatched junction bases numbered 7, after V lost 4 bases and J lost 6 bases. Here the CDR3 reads CSVALGTGADTQYF. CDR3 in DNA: TGCAGCGTTGCTCTTGGGACAGGGGCCGATACGCAGTATTTT.

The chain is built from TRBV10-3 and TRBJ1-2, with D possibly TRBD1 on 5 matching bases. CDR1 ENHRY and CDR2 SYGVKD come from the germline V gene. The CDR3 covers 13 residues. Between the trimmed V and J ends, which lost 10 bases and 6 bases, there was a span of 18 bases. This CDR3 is CATAPRDADGYTF. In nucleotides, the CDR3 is TGTGCCACCGCCCCCAGGGATGCGGATGGCTACACCTTC.